A single sample is the source of the 2 T cell receptor beta chains below, sequenced in a study of blood T cell repertoires in COVID-19. Method: immunoSEQ multiplex PCR; TCRdb's copy keeps in-frame clones and lacks some. The profile shows 200,000 or so clones, roughly 84% of them singletons. Sequenced material: PBMCs or T cells enriched from blood (not recorded which). The receptors come from a man under 40 in a cohort exposed to, infected with or recovered from COVID-19 (not recorded which).

This rearrangement joins TRBV19 to TRBJ2-1; 12 nucleotides line up with TRBD2. Germline trimming cut 4 bases from V and 5 bases from J; bases unmatched to any gene: 9. The CDR3 spans 17 residues. Germline V gives CDR1 LNHDA, CDR2 SQIVND (reference sequence). In DNA form, the CDR3 reads TGTGCCAGTAGTACGGCTAGCGGGAGGGCCCTCCACAATGAGCAGTTCTTC. Protein sequence: CASSTASGRALHNEQFF.

The V and J genes are TRBV29-1 and TRBJ1-5, with D perhaps matching TRBD1 (5 bases). V shed 4 bases and J shed 6 bases, with 13 bases lying between them. Germline lookup yields CDR1 SQVTM and CDR2 ANQGSEA. This CDR3 has 13 amino acids. The CDR3 DNA sequence: TGCAGCGTTGGGACAAGCCTGGGTCAGCCCCAGCATTTT. Its protein product is CSVGTSLGQPQHF.